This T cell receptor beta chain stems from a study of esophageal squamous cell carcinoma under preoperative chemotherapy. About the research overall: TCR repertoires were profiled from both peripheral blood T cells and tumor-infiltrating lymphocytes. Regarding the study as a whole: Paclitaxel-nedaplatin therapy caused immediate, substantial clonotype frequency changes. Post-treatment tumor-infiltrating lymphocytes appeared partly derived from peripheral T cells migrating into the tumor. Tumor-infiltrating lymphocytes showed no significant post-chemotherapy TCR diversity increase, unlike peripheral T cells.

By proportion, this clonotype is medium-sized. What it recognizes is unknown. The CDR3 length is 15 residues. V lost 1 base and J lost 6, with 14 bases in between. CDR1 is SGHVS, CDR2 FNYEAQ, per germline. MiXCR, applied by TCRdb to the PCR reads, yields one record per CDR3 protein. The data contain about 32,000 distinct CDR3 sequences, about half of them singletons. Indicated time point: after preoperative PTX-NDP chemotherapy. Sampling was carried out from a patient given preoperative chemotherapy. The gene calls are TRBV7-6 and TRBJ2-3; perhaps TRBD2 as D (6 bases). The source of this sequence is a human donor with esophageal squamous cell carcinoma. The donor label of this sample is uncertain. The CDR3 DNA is TGTGCCAGCAGCTTAGAGGGTCTAGCGACGGATACGCAGTATTTT. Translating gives CASSLEGLATDTQYF. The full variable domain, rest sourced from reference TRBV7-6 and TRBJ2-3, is GAGVSQSPRYKVTKRGQDVALRCDPISGHVSLYWYRQALGQGPEFLTYFNYEAQQDKSGLPNDRFSAERPEGSISTLTIQRTEQRDSAMYRCASSLEGLATDTQYFGPGTRLTVL.